Listed below are T cell receptor beta chains from one sample, sequenced in a study of blood T cell repertoires in COVID-19. Some clones are missing from TCRdb's copy, which holds only in-frame ones; the method was immunoSEQ multiplex PCR. Among more than 85,000 clones, 70% to 85% were seen once, and the ten largest hold around 4.2%. Source material: peripheral blood. Receptors were obtained from a woman in her 50s with acute or convalescent COVID-19. Both conserved end residues are part of each CDR3. D genes are given only for firm matches. Rows may omit the clone size; those that give it use once, few, many or a size class.

len	abundance	v_gene	j_gene	d_gene	CDR3nt	CDR3aa
13	-	TRBV2	TRBJ1-2	TRBD1	TGTGCCAGCAGTCTGGGACAGCTCCTAGGCTACACCTTC	CASSLGQLLGYTF
14	-	TRBV4-1	TRBJ1-2	TRBD1	TGCGCCAGCAGCCACCCCGGGACAGGGGACGGCTACACCTTC	CASSHPGTGDGYTF
12	few	TRBV1	TRBJ1-5	-	TGCACCAGCGGGGGGGGTCCTCAGCCCCAGCATTTT	CTSGGGPQPQHF
15	-	TRBV9	TRBJ2-1	TRBD1	TGTGCCAGCAGCGTAACTGGACAGGCATACAATGAGCAGTTCTTC	CASSVTGQAYNEQFF
15	-	TRBV25-1	TRBJ1-2	TRBD1	TGTGCCAGCAGCTACGGGGACAGCCTTTTGGATGGCTACACCTTC	CASSYGDSLLDGYTF
15	-	TRBV5-1	TRBJ2-7	-	TGCGCCAGCAGCCTAGGCGGCTCCTATGCTCCCGAGCAGTACTTC	CASSLGGSYAPEQYF
14	-	TRBV28	TRBJ2-7	TRBD1	TGTGCCAGCATCAACAGGGGGCTATTCTACGAGCAGTACTTC	CASINRGLFYEQYF
15	-	TRBV7-2	TRBJ1-4	-	TGTGCCAGCAGCGAACCCTCAGGAACTAATGAAAAACTGTTTTTT	CASSEPSGTNEKLFF
16	once	TRBV5-6	TRBJ2-1	TRBD2	TGTGCCAGCAGCCTCAGCGCCGGGGGGATTTACAATGAGCAGTTCTTC	CASSLSAGGIYNEQFF
15	-	TRBV10-3	TRBJ2-1	TRBD2	TGTGCCATCAGTGGAATGAGCGGGGGGGATAGTGAGCAGTTCTTC	CAISGMSGGDSEQFF
12	-	TRBV12-3/TRBV12-4	TRBJ1-2	-	TGTGCCAGCACTACAGGGAACTATGGCTACACCTTC	CASTTGNYGYTF
16	-	TRBV4-2	TRBJ2-7	TRBD2	TGTGCCAGCAGCCAAGATTCTGGCCTCGGGGGGTACGAGCAGTACTTC	CASSQDSGLGGYEQYF
13	-	TRBV7-6	TRBJ1-4	-	TGTGCCAGCAGCTGGGCGCCAGAGGAAAAACTGTTTTTT	CASSWAPEEKLFF
14	-	TRBV28	TRBJ2-7	TRBD1	TGTGCCAGCAGTTCCGGACAGGCCTCCTACGAGCAGTACTTC	CASSSGQASYEQYF
15	-	TRBV28	TRBJ2-3	TRBD2	TGTGCCAGTCGGGCTAGGAGCGGGGGGGCGGATACGCAGTATTTT	CASRARSGGADTQYF
16	-	TRBV19	TRBJ1-4	-	TGTGCCAGTAGCCGGCCCGGAGTTAGCACTAATGAAAAACTGTTTTTT	CASSRPGVSTNEKLFF
12	-	TRBV19	TRBJ1-2	TRBD1	TGTGCCAGTCGGACAGGAGGGTATGGCTACACCTTC	CASRTGGYGYTF